The 8 T cell receptor beta chains reported below all come from one sample, sequenced in a study of PD-L1 blockade in urothelial cancer. The repertoire was sequenced with immunoSEQ multiplex PCR; TCRdb's copy has only in-frame clones and lacks some. The data show approximately 50,000 clones, roughly 80% seen once. The time point here: pretreatment peripheral blood. Sequences were derived from PBMCs, sampled around atezolizumab (anti-PD-L1) treatment. The receptor source for this set is a man aged 70-80 years with urothelial cancer.

The chain carries TRBV19 and TRBJ2-6; tentatively, D is TRBD1 (5 bases). The CDR3 is 15 residues long. Trimming took 7 bases from V and 3 from J, leaving 13 bases between them. Germline CDR1 LNHDA, CDR2 SQIVND (reference sequence). The CDR3 is CASTPKGNGANVLTF. For the CDR3, the DNA is TGTGCCAGTACCCCTAAGGGGAATGGGGCCAACGTCCTGACTTTC.

This chain links TRBV5-6 with TRBJ2-2; TRBD2 matches at 7 bases. Germline V gene sequence: CDR1 SGHDT, CDR2 YYEEEE. V shed 7 bases and J 4 bases; nucleotides not matched to a gene: 4. This CDR3 has 13 residues. CDR3 nucleotide sequence: TGTGCCAGCCGCCGACTAGCCACCGGGGAGCTGTTTTTT. Translated, it gives CASRRLATGELFF.

The J gene is TRBJ1-1, the V gene TRBV5-1, with D unresolved. Germline V gene data show CDR1 as SGHRS and CDR2 as YFSETQ. The V end lost 2 bases, the J end lost 2 bases, and 10 bases lay between the germline ends. This CDR3 contains 14 residues. This CDR3 is CASSLREDNTEAFF. CDR3 sequence (DNA): TGCGCCAGCAGCTTACGGGAGGATAACACTGAAGCTTTCTTT.

This clone appeared a few times. This sequence joins TRBV4-1 and TRBJ2-2, with D possibly being TRBD2 (8 bases). Germline V gene lookup returns CDR1 MGHRA and CDR2 YSYEKL. The CDR3 runs to 16 residues. Trimming left V 2 bases short and J 6 bases short, with 16 bases between. The chain's CDR3 is CASSQPGRGTAGELFF. CDR3 in DNA: TGCGCCAGCAGCCAACCCGGGAGGGGGACAGCCGGGGAGCTGTTTTTT.

The chain links TRBV6-5 to TRBJ2-2; the D gene is possibly TRBD1 (5 bases). Per germline, CDR1 MNHEY and CDR2 SVGAGI. V was pared by 6 bases and J by 8 bases, with 10 bases between. This CDR3 comprises 12 residues. CDR3: CASSRVLGELFF. DNA for the CDR3: TGTGCCAGCAGCAGGGTCCTTGGGGAGCTGTTTTTT.

This clone was observed once. This chain uses TRBV21-1 with TRBJ1-2; the table names TRBD1, a call not compared with the DNA. TRBV21-1 corresponds to a pseudogene. The CDR3 is 12 residues long. In nucleotides, the CDR3 is TGTGCCATATGCCAGGTCAACTATGGCTACACCTTC. This codes for CAICQVNYGYTF.

This clone was recorded a few times. This chain joins TRBV5-6 and TRBJ1-4; 9 nucleotides align to TRBD1. The trim removed 3 bases at V and 6 bases at J, leaving 6 bases unmatched. The germline V gene encodes CDR1 SGHDT and CDR2 YYEEEE. The CDR3 has 15 amino acids. The CDR3 loop is CASSSYRGRDEKLFF. The CDR3 DNA sequence: TGTGCCAGCAGCTCGTACAGGGGGCGGGATGAAAAACTGTTTTTT.

The chain uses TRBV4-1 and TRBJ1-5; 9 bases line up with TRBD1. Germline lookup yields CDR1 MGHRA and CDR2 YSYEKL. The CDR3 is made up of 15 amino acids. Losses at the gene ends were 3 bases for V and 5 bases for J; bases not matched to a gene: 5. CDR3 region: CASSQGQGLYQPQHF. CDR3 DNA: TGCGCCAGCAGCCAGGGACAGGGCTTGTATCAGCCCCAGCATTTT.